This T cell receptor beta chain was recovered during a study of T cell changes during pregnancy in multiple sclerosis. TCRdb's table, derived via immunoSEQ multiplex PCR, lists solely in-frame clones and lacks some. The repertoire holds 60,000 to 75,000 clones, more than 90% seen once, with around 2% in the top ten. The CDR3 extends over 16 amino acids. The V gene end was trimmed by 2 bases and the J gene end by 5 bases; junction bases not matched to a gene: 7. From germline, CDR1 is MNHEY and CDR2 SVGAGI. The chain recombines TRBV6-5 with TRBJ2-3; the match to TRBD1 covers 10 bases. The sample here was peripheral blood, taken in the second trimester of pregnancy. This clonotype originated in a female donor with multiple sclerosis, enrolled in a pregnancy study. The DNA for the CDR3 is TGTGCCAGCAGTTACCGGGGACAGGGGAACAGAGATACGCAGTATTTT. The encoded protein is CASSYRGQGNRDTQYF.